This record looks at one T cell receptor beta chain sequence and its context. Its antigen is not identified. This entry comes from a study of OX40 agonist ivuxolimab in advanced cancers. Looking at the study overall: Partial responses were achieved by three patients, one with hepatocellular carcinoma and two with cutaneous melanoma.

TCRdb's copy holds only in-frame clones and misses some; the assay was immunoSEQ multiplex PCR. Here the sample spans about 46,000 clones, 60% to 80% being singletons. Study findings and constraints: There was clonal expansion of CD4+ and CD8+ blood T cells by week 6 at 0.1 to 3.0 mg/kg. The specificity for antigen of the expanded peripheral T cells was not determined.

V shed 3 bases and J shed 0 bases, with 6 bases lying between them. Germline loops: CDR1 MNHEY, CDR2 SMNVEV (reference sequence). This CDR3 comprises 14 residues. The genes are TRBV27 and TRBJ1-5; D gene ambiguous. The sequence was obtained from an adult with an advanced solid tumor such as melanoma, head and neck, liver or kidney cancer. The sequencing used CD4+ or CD8+ T cells sorted from blood, collected in a trial of the OX40 agonist ivuxolimab. The chain's CDR3 is CASSFRYSNQPQHF. For the CDR3, the DNA is TGTGCCAGCAGTTTCAGGTATAGCAATCAGCCCCAGCATTTT.